This TCR beta chain was recorded in a study of T cell responses to AZD1222 COVID-19 vaccine. The study, taken as a whole, reports: Spike-specific TCR breadth and depth rose after two AZD1222 doses. Of spike-specific TCRs, nearly half reportedly target regions left unmutated in variants.

Note on this clone: The antigen is undetermined.

Sequencing was performed with immunoSEQ multiplex PCR; in TCRdb, only in-frame clones are kept and a portion is missing. The sample contains 130,000 or so clones, about 92% of which appear only once. The CDR3 runs 16 residues. CDR1 is SGHNT and CDR2 is YYREEE in the germline V gene (reference sequence). Losses at the gene ends were 4 bases for V and 2 bases for J; bases not matched to a gene: 8. This chain connects TRBV5-4 to TRBJ2-7; 11 nucleotides match TRBD2. The sequences come from peripheral blood, collected on day 0 of MenACWY control vaccination. The TCR sequence derives from an adult in good health. In DNA, the CDR3 is TGTGCCAGCAGCCGCGATAGCGGGGGGGCGGCCTACGAGCAGTACTTC. This translates into CASSRDSGGAAYEQYF.